The clone carrying this T cell receptor (beta chain) showed up just once. Its target is unknown. It was with random hexamers that about 0.45 to 1 ug RNA was reverse transcribed. The TCR beta CDR3 was amplified by immunoSEQ multiplex PCR across 54 Vbeta, 13 Jbeta. TCRdb redid the calling of the immunoSEQ multiplex PCR reads with MiXCR, one entry per CDR3 protein. The sample yields roughly 130,000 distinct CDR3 sequences, just under 95% seen once. The data are from a study of CD8 T cells in Susac syndrome. Notes on the study in general: Clonal expansion involving Susac CD8+ cells peaked in TEMRA cells and active patients.

Sample: CD8+ T cells from PBMCs. The sequence came from a human donor with Susac syndrome.

The CDR3 loop is CASKDTGELFF. The DNA of the CDR3 is TGTGCCAGCAAAGACACCGGGGAGCTGTTTTTT. The chain combines TRBV9 with TRBJ2-2; D remains unclear. The CDR3 length is 11 residues. The germline gives CDR1 SGDLS, CDR2 YYNGEE. Deletions cut 6 bases from V and 3 bases from J, with 3 bases between.